This T cell receptor beta chain appears in the sequencing data of a study of blood T cell repertoires in COVID-19. Authors' methods: For nucleated cells, counts were estimated from reference gene primer amplification. Produced via immunoSEQ multiplex PCR; TCRdb's table is partial and in-frame only. The V and J calls and clone size were taken over from that table, and D and trimming were inferred from the DNA. Altogether about 51,000 clones are present, 70% to 90% being singletons, with the ten largest covering approximately 4.1%. V lost 3 bases and J lost 5, with 4 bases in between. Germline values: CDR1 MDHEN, CDR2 SYDVKM. This CDR3 is built from 12 residues.

V usage is TRBV28 and J usage is TRBJ2-2, with D unresolved. This TCR came from a man older than 75 with active COVID-19. Sequencing was carried out using peripheral blood. CDR3 region: CASSFRTGELFF. DNA of the CDR3: TGTGCCAGCAGTTTCCGGACCGGGGAGCTGTTTTTT.